Presented here are 21 T cell receptor beta chains from one specimen sequenced in a study of cytomegalovirus exposure and HLA in healthy donors. This table comes from immunoSEQ multiplex PCR, and its TCRdb copy is limited to in-frame clones, with some not included. The data show about 260,000 clones, with 90% seen just once and 3% to 3.5% held by the top ten. Input material: PBMCs. The receptors were gathered from a woman aged 30 to 39 in good health and CMV-seronegative.

The V gene is TRBV6-5, the J gene TRBJ2-7; D not resolved. This CDR3 is built from 16 residues. CDR1 and CDR2 (germline): MNHEY, SVGAGI. V was clipped by 0 bases and J by 2 bases, with 14 bases between them. CDR3 in DNA: TGTGCCAGCAGTTACTCTCCCGTTGGCGGAACCTACGAGCAGTACTTC. Translation gives CASSYSPVGGTYEQYF.

The rearrangement links TRBV11-3 to TRBJ2-1; D is perhaps TRBD2 (6 bases). CDR1 is SGHNT, CDR2 YENEEA, per germline. Trimming pared 4 bases from V and 4 bases from J, leaving 11 bases between. The CDR3 is 14 residues long. CDR3 protein: CASSSSSVYNEQFF. The CDR3 region has the DNA TGTGCCAGCAGCTCGTCTAGCGTATACAATGAGCAGTTCTTC.

The CDR3 DNA follows: TGCGCCAGCAGCTTGGACAGGGAGGTCTACGAGCAGTACTTC. The encoded protein is CASSLDREVYEQYF. This chain connects TRBV5-1 to TRBJ2-7; D tentatively fits TRBD1 or TRBD2 (6 bases each). CDR3 length equals 14 residues. Trimming removed 0 bases from V and 3 bases from J, with 10 bases in between. CDR1 SGHRS and CDR2 YFSETQ come from the germline V gene. Full variable domain (remainder filled in from reference TRBV5-1 and TRBJ2-7): KAGVTQTPRYLIKTRGQQVTLSCSPISGHRSVSWYQQTPGQGLQFLFEYFSETQRNKGNFPGRFSGRQFSNSRSEMNVSTLELGDSALYLCASSLDREVYEQYFGPGTRLTVT.

This sequence joins TRBV4-1 and TRBJ2-5; TRBD2 matches at 7 bases. This CDR3 comprises 15 residues. The germline V gene has CDR1 MGHRA and CDR2 YSYEKL. V gave up 1 base and J gave up 3 bases; unmatched junction bases: 5. CDR3 bases: TGCGCCAGCAGCCAAGGCACTAGCGTAGAAGAGACCCAGTACTTC. Its translation is CASSQGTSVEETQYF.

The CDR3 coding sequence is TGTGCCAGCAGCATATCCCCTCCGACCGATTCCTACGAGCAGTACTTC. Its protein product is CASSISPPTDSYEQYF. The chain recombines TRBV7-9 with TRBJ2-7; D not certain. Germline V gene data show CDR1 as SEHNR and CDR2 as FQNEAQ (reference sequence). CDR3 size: 16 residues. The ends were cut back, 5 bases at V and 1 base at J, with 18 bases in the middle.

A note on this clone: A read error is possible here, since a much larger clone lies one base away. In the same sample, other DNA sequences code for this CDR3. The chain uses TRBV27 and TRBJ2-6; D is possibly TRBD1 (5 bases). The germline gives CDR1 MNHEY, CDR2 SMNVEV (reference sequence). V was clipped by 10 bases and J by 0 bases, with 22 bases between them. The CDR3 spans 18 residues. The CDR3 protein is CATQGRALPGSGANVLTF. As DNA, the CDR3 is TGTGCCACTCAGGGTAGGGCATTACCCGGCTCTGGGGCCAACGTCCTGACTTTC.

The chain carries TRBV6-5 and TRBJ2-3; the D gene is possibly TRBD2 (6 bases). Germline-derived CDR1 and CDR2 are MNHEY and SVGAGI. There are 15 residues in the CDR3. With 2 bases removed from V and 1 base from J, the gap between germline ends came to 10 bases. The chain's CDR3 is CASSYPGAGTDTQYF. CDR3 bases: TGTGCCAGCAGTTACCCGGGAGCGGGCACAGATACGCAGTATTTT.

This sequence joins TRBV7-9 and TRBJ2-7; the match to TRBD1 covers 8 bases. Trimming removed 5 bases from V and 4 bases from J; junction bases left unmatched: 10. There are 15 residues in the CDR3. CDR1 and CDR2 from the germline V gene are SEHNR and FQNEAQ (reference sequence). The CDR3 region is CASSPLTGVAYEQYF. The CDR3 nucleotides are TGTGCCAGCAGCCCGCTGACAGGGGTGGCGTACGAGCAGTACTTC.

This clone appeared a single time. The gene calls are TRBV27 and TRBJ1-1, with TRBD1 identical over 8 bases. V dropped 5 bases and J dropped 4; count of bases not matched to a gene: 12. CDR1 MNHEY and CDR2 SMNVEV come from the germline V gene (reference sequence). This CDR3 region has 16 residues. CDR3 loop: CASSPLTGESFTEAFF. The CDR3 DNA reads as TGTGCCAGCAGTCCTCTGACAGGGGAATCGTTCACTGAAGCTTTCTTT.

The chain carries TRBV4-3 and TRBJ2-7, with D hard to call. Per the germline V gene, CDR1 is LGHNA and CDR2 is YSLEER. V lost 4 bases and J 1 base, leaving 11 bases between the germline ends. CDR3 length: 14 amino acids. CDR3 coding DNA: TGCGCCAGCAGCCCCATGCGCGGATCCTACGAGCAGTACTTC. Its protein product is CASSPMRGSYEQYF.

This clone is a singleton in its sample. The rearrangement joins TRBV7-9 to TRBJ2-3, with 9 bases fitting TRBD1. The J segment lost 2 bases and the V segment lost 5 bases, leaving 5 bases of the junction unmatched. CDR3 length equals 15 residues. CDR1 and CDR2 from the germline V gene are SEHNR and FQNEAQ (reference sequence). The CDR3 DNA sequence: TGTGCCAGCAGCAAATGGGACAGGGACACAGATACGCAGTATTTT. Its translation is CASSKWDRDTDTQYF.

This clone was recorded only once. The chain links TRBV7-9 to TRBJ2-1; D might be TRBD2 (6 bases). This CDR3 has 16 residues. Germline lookup yields CDR1 SEHNR and CDR2 FQNEAQ (reference sequence). V lost 5 bases to trimming and J lost 0 bases, with 14 bases between them. This chain's CDR3 is CASSGRLGGSYNEQFF. The CDR3 coding sequence is TGTGCCAGCAGCGGCCGACTAGGCGGCTCCTACAATGAGCAGTTCTTC.

V gene TRBV14 combines with J gene TRBJ2-7; 8 bases line up with TRBD1. In germline, CDR1 is SGHDN, CDR2 FVKESK. The length of the CDR3 is 16 residues. With V trimmed by 4 bases and J by 1 base, 9 bases remained unmatched. CDR3 residues: CASSLLDRGRSYEQYF. The CDR3 region has the DNA TGTGCCAGCAGCCTCCTCGACAGGGGAAGATCCTACGAGCAGTACTTC.

V is TRBV9 and J is TRBJ2-3; tentatively, D is TRBD2 (6 bases). Germline lookup yields CDR1 SGDLS and CDR2 YYNGEE. The V gene lost 5 bases and the J gene lost 3 bases, with 7 bases spanning the gap. This CDR3 is built from 12 residues. CDR3 protein: CASRGGTDTQYF. CDR3 coding DNA: TGTGCCAGCAGGGGGGGTACAGATACGCAGTATTTT. The full variable domain, completed using reference TRBV9 and TRBJ2-3, is DSGVTQTPKHLITATGQRVTLRCSPRSGDLSVYWYQQSLDQGLQFLIQYYNGEERAKGNILERFSAQQFPDLHSELNLSSLELGDSALYFCASRGGTDTQYFGPGTRLTVL.

The CDR3 DNA reads TGTGCCAGCAGCTTAGTCCCAGGGGTGGTCGATGGCTACACCTTC. This codes for CASSLVPGVVDGYTF. The chain combines TRBV7-2 with TRBJ1-2, with D possibly matching TRBD1 (6 bases). The length of the CDR3 is 15 residues. Trimming cost V 1 base and J 6 bases, with 15 bases left between them. Germline V gene lookup returns CDR1 SGHTA and CDR2 FQGNSA.

V usage is TRBV27 and J usage is TRBJ2-7, with TRBD2 identical over 8 bases. Trimming removed 5 bases from V and 2 bases from J; junction bases left unmatched: 5. CDR3 length: 14 amino acids. Germline V lookup: CDR1 MNHEY, CDR2 SMNVEV (reference sequence). CDR3 region: CASSGTSGAYEQYF. DNA for the CDR3: TGTGCCAGCAGTGGAACTAGCGGCGCCTACGAGCAGTACTTC.

The chain combines TRBV6-1 with TRBJ2-2; D gene ambiguous. Trimming shortened V by 2 bases and J by 4 bases, and 17 bases separated the two germline ends. CDR1 is MNHNS and CDR2 is SASEGT in the germline V gene. There are 17 residues in the CDR3. The CDR3 loop reads CASSEPLSRVGTGELFF. CDR3 nucleotide sequence: TGTGCCAGCAGTGAACCCCTTAGTCGGGTTGGCACCGGGGAGCTGTTTTTT.

The J gene is TRBJ1-4, the V gene TRBV15; unclear D gene. This CDR3 region has 13 residues. Trimming removed 0 bases at V and 7 bases at J, with 6 bases between. The germline gives CDR1 LNHNV, CDR2 YYDKDF (reference sequence). The CDR3 region has the DNA TGTGCCACCAGCAGAGACTCTTTTGAAAAACTGTTTTTT. Translated: CATSRDSFEKLFF. Together with reference TRBV15 and TRBJ1-4, the CDR3 gives the full variable domain: DAMVIQNPRYQVTQFGKPVTLSCSQTLNHNVMYWYQQKSSQAPKLLFHYYDKDFNNEADTPDNFQSRRPNTSFCFLDIRSPGLGDTAMYLCATSRDSFEKLFFGSGTQLSVL.

V gene TRBV5-8 combines with J gene TRBJ1-1, with TRBD1 identical over 7 bases. The germline V gene has CDR1 SGHTS and CDR2 YDEGEE. J was trimmed by 4 bases and V by 2 bases; bases with no gene match: 5. The CDR3 is 14 residues long. CDR3 nucleotides: TGTGCCAGCAGCTTAGGGGGCGCGGGCACTGAAGCTTTCTTT. Translated, it gives CASSLGGAGTEAFF.

This sequence joins TRBV5-1 and TRBJ2-5, with D maybe TRBD2 (6 bases). The CDR3 runs 14 residues. V lost 4 bases and J 5 bases, leaving 15 bases between the germline ends. The germline V gene has CDR1 SGHRS and CDR2 YFSETQ. CDR3 nucleotides: TGCGCCAGCAGCCGGGACGGGAGAGGGGAGACCCAGTACTTC. This sequence encodes CASSRDGRGETQYF.

The chain recombines TRBV6-1 with TRBJ2-5, with D perhaps matching TRBD1 or TRBD2 (5 bases each). CDR3 length: 12 residues. Germline values: CDR1 MNHNS, CDR2 SASEGT. Trimming took 4 bases from V and 7 from J, leaving 10 bases between them. The CDR3 loop reads CASSGTGGTQYF. DNA of the CDR3: TGTGCCAGCAGTGGGACTGGGGGGACCCAGTACTTC.